This T cell receptor beta chain was recorded in a study of cytomegalovirus exposure and HLA in healthy donors. Background on the study: The same platform used for the approximately 700 first-cohort repertoires was also used for the roughly 120 validation repertoires, as a later analysis reported. Study-level findings and limits: Among the CMV-associated chains, three were confirmed in vitro as specific for CMV antigens.

Repertoires were generated with immunoSEQ multiplex PCR, while TCRdb's copy carries only in-frame clones and drops some. The top ten hold under 1.5% of the sample, which has 90,000 to 130,000 clones, approximately 90% seen once. Germline loops: CDR1 MGHDK, CDR2 SYGVNS. V lost 2 bases to trimming and J lost 6 bases, with 14 bases between them. The CDR3 sequence is 14 residues long. This clone came up once. The target antigen is unknown. The donors were part of the validation cohort, which consisted of under 150 subjects and was separate from the first cohort of about 670 subjects. The sequencing input was PBMCs. This TCR derives from a woman in her 30s in good health and CMV-seropositive. The chain couples TRBV25-1 to TRBJ2-7, with D perhaps matching TRBD1 (6 bases). CDR3 bases: TGTGCCAGCAGTGAAGGGCCAGGGACATCCGAGCAGTACTTC. Translation: CASSEGPGTSEQYF.